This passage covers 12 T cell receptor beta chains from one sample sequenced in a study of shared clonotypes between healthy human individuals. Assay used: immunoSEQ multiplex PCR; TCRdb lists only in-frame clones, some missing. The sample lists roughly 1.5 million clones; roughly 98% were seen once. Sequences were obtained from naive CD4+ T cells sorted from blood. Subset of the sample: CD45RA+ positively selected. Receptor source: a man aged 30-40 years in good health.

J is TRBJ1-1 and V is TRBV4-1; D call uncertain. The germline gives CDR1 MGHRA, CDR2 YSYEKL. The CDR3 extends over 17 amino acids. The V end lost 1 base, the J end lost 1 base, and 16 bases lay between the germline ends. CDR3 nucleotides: TGCGCCAGCAGCCAAGGTGTGCTAGGGATCGGGAACACTGAAGCTTTCTTT. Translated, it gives CASSQGVLGIGNTEAFF.

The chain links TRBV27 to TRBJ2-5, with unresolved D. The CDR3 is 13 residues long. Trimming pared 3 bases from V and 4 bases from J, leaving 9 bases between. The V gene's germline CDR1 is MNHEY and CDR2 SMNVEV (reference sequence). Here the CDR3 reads CASSLGYLETQYF. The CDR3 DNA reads TGTGCCAGCAGTTTGGGCTACTTAGAGACCCAGTACTTC.

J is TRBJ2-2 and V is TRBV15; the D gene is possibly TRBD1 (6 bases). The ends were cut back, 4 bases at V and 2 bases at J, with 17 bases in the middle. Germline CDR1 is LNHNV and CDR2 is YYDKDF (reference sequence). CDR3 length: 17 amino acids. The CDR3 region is CATSTKTGTINTGELFF. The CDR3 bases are TGTGCCACCAGCACCAAAACCGGGACAATCAACACCGGGGAGCTGTTTTTT.

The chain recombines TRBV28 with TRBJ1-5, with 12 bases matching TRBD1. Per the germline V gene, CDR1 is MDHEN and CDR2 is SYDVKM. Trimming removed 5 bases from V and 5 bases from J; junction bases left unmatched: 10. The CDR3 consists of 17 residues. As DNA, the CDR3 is TGTGCCAGCAGTCCTTTCCGGGACAGGGGGCTGGATCAGCCCCAGCATTTT. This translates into CASSPFRDRGLDQPQHF.

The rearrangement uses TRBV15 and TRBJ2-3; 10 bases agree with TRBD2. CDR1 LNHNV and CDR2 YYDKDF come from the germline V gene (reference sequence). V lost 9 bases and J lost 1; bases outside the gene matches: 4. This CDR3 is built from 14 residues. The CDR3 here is CATTGTSGTDTQYF. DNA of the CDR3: TGTGCCACGACCGGGACTAGCGGCACAGATACGCAGTATTTT.

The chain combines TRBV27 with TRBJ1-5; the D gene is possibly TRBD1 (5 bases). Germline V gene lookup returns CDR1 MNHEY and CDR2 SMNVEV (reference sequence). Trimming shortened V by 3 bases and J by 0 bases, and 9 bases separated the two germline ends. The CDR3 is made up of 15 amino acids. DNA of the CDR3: TGTGCCAGCAGTTTGACAGTCTATAGCAATCAGCCCCAGCATTTT. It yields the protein CASSLTVYSNQPQHF.

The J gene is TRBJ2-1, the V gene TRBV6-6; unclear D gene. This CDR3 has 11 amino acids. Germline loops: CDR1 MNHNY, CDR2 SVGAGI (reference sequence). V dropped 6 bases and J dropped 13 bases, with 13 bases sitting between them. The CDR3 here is CASSRRQDQFF. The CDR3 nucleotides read TGTGCCAGCAGCCGAAGACAAGACCAGTTCTTC.

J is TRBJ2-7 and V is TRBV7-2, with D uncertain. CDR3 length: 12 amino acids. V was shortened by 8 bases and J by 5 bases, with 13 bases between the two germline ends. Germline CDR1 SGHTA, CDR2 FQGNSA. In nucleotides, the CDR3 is TGTGCCAGCCCCATCATGATCAACGAGCAGTACTTC. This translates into CASPIMINEQYF.

The CDR3 sequence: CASGEIAGPNEQFF. The CDR3, as DNA: TGCGCCAGCGGAGAAATAGCGGGACCCAATGAGCAGTTCTTC. This chain links TRBV10-1 with TRBJ2-1; 8 bases fit TRBD2. This CDR3 is built from 14 residues. Trimming cost V 8 bases and J 6 bases; bases outside gene matches: 9. Germline-derived CDR1 and CDR2 are WNHNN and SYGVQD (reference sequence).

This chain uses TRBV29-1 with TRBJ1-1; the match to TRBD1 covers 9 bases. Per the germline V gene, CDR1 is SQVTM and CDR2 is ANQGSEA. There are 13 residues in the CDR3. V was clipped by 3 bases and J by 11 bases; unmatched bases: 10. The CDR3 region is CSVDDRQGEQAFF. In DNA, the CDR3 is TGCAGCGTTGATGATCGACAGGGGGAACAGGCTTTCTTT.

The CDR3 is CASIRGLNTGELFF. The CDR3 DNA reads as TGTGCCAGCATCAGGGGCCTGAACACCGGGGAGCTGTTTTTT. The chain joins TRBV5-8 to TRBJ2-2; D is perhaps TRBD1 (6 bases). V was shortened by 6 bases and J by 1 base, with 10 bases between the two germline ends. This CDR3 is built from 14 residues. Germline V CDR1 and CDR2: SGHTS, YDEGEE.

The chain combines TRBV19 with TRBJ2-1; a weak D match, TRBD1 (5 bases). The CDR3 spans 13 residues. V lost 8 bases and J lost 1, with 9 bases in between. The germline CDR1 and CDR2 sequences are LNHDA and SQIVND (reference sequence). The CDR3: CASGALSYNEQFF. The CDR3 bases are TGTGCCAGTGGGGCATTATCCTACAATGAGCAGTTCTTC.